This record concerns one T cell receptor beta chain sequence. The antigen is not known. The sample originates from a study of T cells after yellow fever vaccination. Overall study findings and caveats: Post-booster repertoires contained most primary-vaccination clones again (roughly 95% CD4, over 70% CD8).

The CDR3 spans 14 residues. Trimming removed 6 bases from V and 5 bases from J; junction bases left unmatched: 6. Germline assignment: CDR1 SQVTM and CDR2 ANQGSEA. By 5'RACE template switching, TCR cDNA was produced, with a universal primer site and UMIs added in the process. One entry per CDR3 protein results from TCRdb running MiXCR on the 5' RACE reads. Found here are 250,000 to 300,000 distinct CDR3 sequences, 10% to 15% of them singletons; the top ten hold 0.5% to 0.6%. This rearrangement joins TRBV29-1 to TRBJ2-3; 12 positions match TRBD2. This sequence originates from a young man who received the YFV17D yellow fever vaccine. Material: CD4+ T cells sorted from PBMCs, obtained 45 days after the yellow fever booster vaccination. DNA of the CDR3: TGCAGCGTGGTGACTAGCGGGAGACAAGATACGCAGTATTTT. It encodes CSVVTSGRQDTQYF.